This entry concerns a single TCR beta chain. This receptor's antigen is unknown. Base qualities are not at hand, and no much larger clone is one base apart. Measured from the cysteine to the phenylalanine, the CDR3 is 15 residues long. Only CDR3 DNA is held: 45 bases, read in frame from base 1. V is shortened by 5 bases, J by 4 bases, and the region joining them spans 16 bases. From a lookup of the germline V gene (reference sequence), CDR1 and CDR2 are SEHNR and FQNEAQ. The sample comes from a study of Ad26.COV2.S vaccination and SARS-CoV-2 variants (dated by TCRdb to the early 2020s). Study-wide context: Donors in the vaccine arm were drawn from COV1001, a multicentre, randomized, double-blind, placebo-controlled phase I-IIa trial testing Ad26.COV2.S in healthy adults. The specificity and breadth of SARS-CoV-2-reactive T cell receptors after Ad26.COV2.S vaccination were assessed by TCRbeta repertoire sequencing. Participants in the trial were split at random into five groups of five each, receiving low-dose or high-dose Ad26.COV2.S once or twice, or else placebo on both occasions. A total of around 32 samples were included in the TCR-sequenced set, comprising approximately 20 Ad26.COV2.S vaccine recipients, 5 placebo recipients and 8 SARS-CoV-2 convalescent individuals. Ad26.COV2.S was administered intramuscularly at a dose of 5x10^10 or 1x10^11 viral particles, either as one shot or as two shots given 56 days apart. Throughout the experiments and outcome assessment, investigators stayed blinded to trial group allocation.

The sample's treatment or condition label, in plain terms: roughly 19 received Ad26.COV2.S at low or high dose, single or two shots; roughly five received placebo; per-sample allocation not given. For vaccine and placebo recipients, repertoires were sequenced using samples collected on day 63 after the first injection. In Cohort 1b, around 23 adults aged 18-55 years were enrolled at a single site in Boston, USA, between 29 July and 7 August 2020. Ad26.COV2.S consisted of a replication-incompetent adenovirus type 26 vector by which a prefusion-stabilized SARS-CoV-2 spike protein from the original Wuhan strain was expressed. The study at large found these results: According to the authors, total T cell responses may have been underestimated by the TCR breadth and depth analyses. The study was not powered for comparison of responses between vaccine doses or regimens. Ad26.COV2.S recipients had higher spike-specific TCR breadth than placebo recipients (P = 0.0014). Non-spike TCR breadth was comparable between vaccine and placebo recipients, consistent with the vaccine containing only spike. After vaccination, spike-specific CD8+ and CD4+ T cell responses were reported to show substantial breadth.

The immunoSEQ Assay was the method used to sequence TCRbeta CDR3 regions. After extraction, genomic DNA underwent amplification by bias-controlled multiplex PCR, followed by high-throughput sequencing. The authors processed their data as follows. To quantify the absolute abundance of each unique TCRbeta CDR3 region, sequences were collapsed and filtered. T cell fraction was estimated by normalizing TCRbeta template counts to usable DNA, which was measured by amplifying reference genes present in all nucleated cells. Repertoire TCRs were annotated as SARS-CoV-2-specific by exact matching of V gene, CDR3 amino acid sequence and J gene to a known reactive TCR set. The reference SARS-CoV-2 TCR set was derived from MIRA and filtered for enrichment in COVID-19-positive ImmuneCODE repertoires, a step that removed public or cross-reactive TCRs. Using the MIRA antigens, annotated TCRs were further analysed by specific ORF or by position within an ORF. Breadth was defined as the number of annotated unique rearrangements divided by the total number of unique productive rearrangements, and depth was defined as the summed frequency of the annotated unique rearrangements. Two-sided Wilcoxon rank-sum tests were used to compare TCR breadth between groups. TCRdb's version of the immuneACCESS table is confined to in-frame rearrangements and falls short of the full clone set. An unresolved V gene accounts for under half of the shortfall where checked; the remainder is of unknown origin. The DNA was the basis for D and trimming; V, J and clone size are from that table. The sample table shows a few hundred thousand clones, and around 89% are seen once. About 3.6% of the sample is in the top ten clones.

Source: peripheral blood, taken in a trial of Ad26.COV2.S vaccine versus placebo. The chain uses TRBV7-9 and TRBJ2-3, with a tentative D gene TRBD2 over 7 matching bases. This receptor was obtained from a person between 18 and 60 years old who received the Ad26.COV2.S COVID-19 vaccine or a placebo. The encoded CDR3 is CASSPGGGGSDTQYF. In nucleotides, the sequence is TGTGCCAGCAGCCCAGGCGGCGGGGGCTCAGATACGCAGTATTTT. With the rest looked up from the reference TRBV7-9 and TRBJ2-3 genes rather than sequenced, the full variable domain is DTGVSQNPRHKITKRGQNVTFRCDPISEHNRLYWYRQTLGQGPEFLTYFQNEAQLEKSRLLSDRFSAERPKGSFSTLEIQRTEQGDSAMYLCASSPGGGGSDTQYFGPGTRLTVL.